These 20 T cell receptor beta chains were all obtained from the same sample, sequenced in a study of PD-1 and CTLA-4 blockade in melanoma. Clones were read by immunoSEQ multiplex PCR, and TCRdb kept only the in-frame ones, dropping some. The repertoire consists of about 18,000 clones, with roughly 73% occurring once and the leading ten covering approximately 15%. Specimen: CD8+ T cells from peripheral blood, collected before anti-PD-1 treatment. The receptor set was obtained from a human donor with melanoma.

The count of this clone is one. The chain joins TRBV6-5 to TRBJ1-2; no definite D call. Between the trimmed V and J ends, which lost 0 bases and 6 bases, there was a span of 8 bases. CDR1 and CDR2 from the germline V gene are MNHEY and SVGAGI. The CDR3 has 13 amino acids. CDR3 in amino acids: CASSYSGINGYTF. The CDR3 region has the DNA TGTGCCAGCAGTTACTCAGGGATTAATGGCTACACCTTC.

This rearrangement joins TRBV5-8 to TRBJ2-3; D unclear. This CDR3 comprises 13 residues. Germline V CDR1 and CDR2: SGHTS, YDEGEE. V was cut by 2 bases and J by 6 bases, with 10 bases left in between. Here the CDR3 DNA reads TGTGCCAGCAGCTTCGGAGCTCTGGATACGCAGTATTTT. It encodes CASSFGALDTQYF.

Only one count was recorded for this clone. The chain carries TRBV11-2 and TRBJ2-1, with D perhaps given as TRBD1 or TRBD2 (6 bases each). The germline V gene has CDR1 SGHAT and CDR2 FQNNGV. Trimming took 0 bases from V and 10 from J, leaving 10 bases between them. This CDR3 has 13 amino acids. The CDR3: CASSLDIGGEQFF. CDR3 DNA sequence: TGTGCCAGCAGCTTAGATATCGGGGGCGAGCAGTTCTTC. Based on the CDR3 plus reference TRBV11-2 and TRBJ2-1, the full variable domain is EAGVAQSPRYKIIEKRQSVAFWCNPISGHATLYWYQQILGQGPKLLIQFQNNGVVDDSQLPKDRFSAERLKGVDSTLKIQPAKLEDSAVYLCASSLDIGGEQFFGPGTRLTVL.

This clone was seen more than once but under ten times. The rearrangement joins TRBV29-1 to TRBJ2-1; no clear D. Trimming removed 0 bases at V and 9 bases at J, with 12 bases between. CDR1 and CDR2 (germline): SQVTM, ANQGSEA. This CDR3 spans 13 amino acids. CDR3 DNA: TGCAGCGTTGAAGATGGTGCTAGACGTGAGCAGTTCTTC. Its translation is CSVEDGARREQFF.

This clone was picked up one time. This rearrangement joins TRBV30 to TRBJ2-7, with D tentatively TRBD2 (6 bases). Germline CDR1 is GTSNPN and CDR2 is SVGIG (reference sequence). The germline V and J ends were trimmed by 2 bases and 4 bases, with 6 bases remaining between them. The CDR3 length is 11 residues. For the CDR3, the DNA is TGTGCCTGGAGTCGGGAGTACGAGCAGTACTTC. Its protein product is CAWSREYEQYF.

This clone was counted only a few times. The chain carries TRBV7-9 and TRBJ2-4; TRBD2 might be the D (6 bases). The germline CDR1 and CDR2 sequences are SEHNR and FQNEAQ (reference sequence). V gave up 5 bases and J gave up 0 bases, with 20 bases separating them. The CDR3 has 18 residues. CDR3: CASSPPGDSGLAKNIQYF. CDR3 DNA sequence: TGTGCCAGCAGCCCCCCCGGGGATAGCGGTCTAGCCAAAAACATTCAGTACTTC.

CDR3 loop: CASSVDGGSNYGYTF. The CDR3 DNA reads TGTGCCAGCAGCGTAGATGGGGGGTCCAACTATGGCTACACCTTC. V usage is TRBV9 and J usage is TRBJ1-2; tentative D call: TRBD1 (5 bases). Trimming removed 0 bases at V and 2 bases at J, with 11 bases between. The CDR3 totals 15 residues. CDR1 and CDR2 from the germline V gene are SGDLS and YYNGEE.

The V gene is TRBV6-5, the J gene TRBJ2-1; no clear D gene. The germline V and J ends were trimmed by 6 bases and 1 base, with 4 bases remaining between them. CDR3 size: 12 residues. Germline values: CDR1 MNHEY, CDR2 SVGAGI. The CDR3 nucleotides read TGTGCCAGCAGCAAATCCTACAATGAGCAGTTCTTC. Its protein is CASSKSYNEQFF.

The CDR3 sequence is CASSQDGTVYGYTF. The CDR3 DNA reads TGTGCCAGCAGCCAAGATGGGACAGTTTATGGCTACACCTTC. The chain combines TRBV3-1 (or the pseudogene TRBV3-2) with TRBJ1-2; 7 nucleotides line up with TRBD1. In germline, CDR1 is LGHDT, CDR2 YNNKEL (reference sequence). Trimming took 0 bases from V and 5 from J; bases not matched to a gene: 3. The CDR3 is made up of 14 amino acids.

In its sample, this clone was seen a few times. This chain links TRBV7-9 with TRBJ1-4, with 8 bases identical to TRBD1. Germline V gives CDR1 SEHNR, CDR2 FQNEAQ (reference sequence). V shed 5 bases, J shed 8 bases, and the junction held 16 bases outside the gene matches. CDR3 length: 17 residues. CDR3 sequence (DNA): TGTGCCAGCAGCCCCCAGGTTATCGGGGGACAGGAGGAAAAACTGTTTTTT. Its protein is CASSPQVIGGQEEKLFF.

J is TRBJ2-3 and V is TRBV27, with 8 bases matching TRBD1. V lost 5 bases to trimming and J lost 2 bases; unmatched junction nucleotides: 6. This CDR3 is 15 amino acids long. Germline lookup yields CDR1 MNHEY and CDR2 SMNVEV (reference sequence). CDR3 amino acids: CASSPQGAYTDTQYF. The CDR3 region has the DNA TGTGCCAGCAGTCCCCAGGGGGCATACACAGATACGCAGTATTTT.

Written as DNA, the CDR3 is TGTGCCAGCAGTCCCTCTAGCGGGGGCTACAATGAGCAGTTCTTC. Its protein product is CASSPSSGGYNEQFF. The chain uses TRBV6-5 and TRBJ2-1; 10 bases fit TRBD2. J was trimmed by 3 bases and V by 5 bases; bases with no gene match: 4. The CDR3 spans 15 residues. The germline V gene encodes CDR1 MNHEY and CDR2 SVGAGI.

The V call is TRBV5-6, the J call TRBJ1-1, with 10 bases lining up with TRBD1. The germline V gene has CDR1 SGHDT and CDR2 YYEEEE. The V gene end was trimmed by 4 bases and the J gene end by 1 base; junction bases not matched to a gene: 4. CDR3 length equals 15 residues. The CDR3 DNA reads TGTGCCAGCAGCGGGGGACAGGGGCCGAACACTGAAGCTTTCTTT. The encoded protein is CASSGGQGPNTEAFF.

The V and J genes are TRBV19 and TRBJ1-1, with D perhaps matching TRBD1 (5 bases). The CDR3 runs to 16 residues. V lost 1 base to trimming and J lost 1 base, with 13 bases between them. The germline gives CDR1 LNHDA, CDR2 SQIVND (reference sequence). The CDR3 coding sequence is TGTGCCAGTAGTATAGGGGCCAGGGTGGAGAACACTGAAGCTTTCTTT. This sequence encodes CASSIGARVENTEAFF.

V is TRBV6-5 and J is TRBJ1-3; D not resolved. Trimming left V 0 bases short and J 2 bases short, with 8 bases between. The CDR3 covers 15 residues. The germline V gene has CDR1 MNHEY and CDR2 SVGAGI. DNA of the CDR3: TGTGCCAGCAGTTACTCGTCCGGGCCTGGAAACACCATATATTTT. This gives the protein CASSYSSGPGNTIYF.

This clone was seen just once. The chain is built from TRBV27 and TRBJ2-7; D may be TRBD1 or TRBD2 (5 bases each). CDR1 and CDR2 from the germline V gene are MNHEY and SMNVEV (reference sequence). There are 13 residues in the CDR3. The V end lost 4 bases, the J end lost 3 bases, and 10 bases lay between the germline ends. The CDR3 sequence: CASSSGGGYEQYF. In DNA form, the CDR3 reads TGTGCCAGCAGTTCAGGTGGGGGCTACGAGCAGTACTTC.

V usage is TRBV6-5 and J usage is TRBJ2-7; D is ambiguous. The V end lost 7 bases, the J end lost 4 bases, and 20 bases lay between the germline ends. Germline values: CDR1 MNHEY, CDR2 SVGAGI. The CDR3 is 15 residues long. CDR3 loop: CASTTLGSTVYEQYF. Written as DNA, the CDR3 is TGTGCCAGCACCACCCTGGGATCCACAGTTTACGAGCAGTACTTC.

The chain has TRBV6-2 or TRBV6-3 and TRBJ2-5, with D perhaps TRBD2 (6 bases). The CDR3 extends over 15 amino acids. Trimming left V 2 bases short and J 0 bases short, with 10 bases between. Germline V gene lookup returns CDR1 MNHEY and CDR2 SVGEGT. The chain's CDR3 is CASSYGGTYQETQYF. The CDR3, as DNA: TGTGCCAGCAGTTACGGCGGGACTTACCAAGAGACCCAGTACTTC.

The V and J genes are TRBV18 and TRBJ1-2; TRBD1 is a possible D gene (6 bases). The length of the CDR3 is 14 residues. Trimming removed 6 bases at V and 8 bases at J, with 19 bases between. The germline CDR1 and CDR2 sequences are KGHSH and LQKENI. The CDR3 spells CASSPNGGLGGYTF. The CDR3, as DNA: TGTGCCAGCTCCCCCAATGGGGGGCTGGGAGGCTACACCTTC.

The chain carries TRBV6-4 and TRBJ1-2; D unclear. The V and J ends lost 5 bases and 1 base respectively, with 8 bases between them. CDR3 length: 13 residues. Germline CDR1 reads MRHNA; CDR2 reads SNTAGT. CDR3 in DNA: TGTGCCAGCAGTACGGGTAATAACTATGGCTACACCTTC. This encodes CASSTGNNYGYTF.